These 29 T cell receptor beta chains share one sample of origin, sequenced in a study of vaccination effects on CD4 cells after COVID-19. Prior to sequencing, the ViraFEST assay stimulated PBMC with viral peptide pools, which expanded the antigen-specific CD4+ T cells. The culture ran for roughly 10 days before CD4+ T cells were isolated. Participants got two doses of BNT162b2 or mRNA-1273 vaccine. The antigens these receptors bind are not known. Assay: immunoSEQ multiplex PCR; the TCRdb copy retains only in-frame clones and omits some. Here the sample spans about 69,000 clones, around three quarters being singletons. This specimen consisted of CD4+ T cells from PBMCs cultured with HCoV-OC43 spike peptides, obtained after COVID-19 vaccination. Subset of the sample: HCoV-OC43 spike overlapping peptide pool stimulation. These receptors were taken from a human donor who received a COVID-19 vaccine.

V usage is TRBV7-9 and J usage is TRBJ2-5, with D unresolved. Germline assignment: CDR1 SEHNR and CDR2 FQNEAQ (reference sequence). The CDR3 length is 14 residues. Deletions cut 2 bases from V and 1 base from J, with 8 bases between. The CDR3, as DNA: TGTGCCAGCAGCTTACATCAGCTCCAAGAGACCCAGTACTTC. Amino acids: CASSLHQLQETQYF.

The chain combines TRBV5-1 with TRBJ1-2; D is possibly TRBD1 (5 bases). Between the trimmed V and J ends, which lost 2 bases and 8 bases, there was a span of 16 bases. Germline V gene sequence: CDR1 SGHRS, CDR2 YFSETQ. This CDR3 has 14 amino acids. The CDR3 reads CASSFGRDLEGYTF. CDR3 DNA sequence: TGCGCCAGCAGCTTCGGACGGGACCTTGAAGGCTACACCTTC.

The chain joins TRBV2 to TRBJ1-1; no reliable D call. Germline V lookup: CDR1 SNHLY, CDR2 FYNNEI. Trimming cost V 6 bases and J 3 bases, with 14 bases left between them. The CDR3 spans 14 residues. The CDR3 loop reads CASRSLGPYTEAFF. The CDR3 bases are TGTGCCAGCAGGTCTCTGGGTCCGTACACTGAAGCTTTCTTT.

The chain joins TRBV5-1 to TRBJ2-5, with no clear D. V lost 2 bases to trimming and J lost 4 bases, with 9 bases between them. Germline loops: CDR1 SGHRS, CDR2 YFSETQ. The CDR3 is 13 residues long. The CDR3 region has the DNA TGCGCCAGCAGCTTAATGGCCCGAGAGACCCAGTACTTC. Residues: CASSLMARETQYF.

This clone was seen only a few times. The chain joins TRBV29-1 to TRBJ1-2; possibly TRBD1 for D (6 bases). This CDR3 spans 12 amino acids. CDR1 is SQVTM, CDR2 ANQGSEA, per germline. Trimming removed 7 bases from V and 6 bases from J, with 15 bases in between. Written as DNA, the CDR3 is TGCAGCGCTTTAACAGGGCGTGATGGCTACACCTTC. Translated: CSALTGRDGYTF.

The chain employs TRBV7-2 and TRBJ1-2; D is undetermined. Trimming stripped 3 bases from V and 2 bases from J, with 10 bases between. Germline V gene sequence: CDR1 SGHTA, CDR2 FQGNSA. This CDR3 contains 14 residues. In DNA form, the CDR3 reads TGTGCCAGCAGCTTTAACCACCGAAACTATGGCTACACCTTC. Its protein product is CASSFNHRNYGYTF.

The rearrangement joins TRBV7-3 to TRBJ1-2; D gene uncertain. CDR3 length equals 15 residues. With 0 bases removed from V and 3 bases from J, the gap between germline ends came to 11 bases. Germline V gene sequence: CDR1 SGHTA, CDR2 FQGTGA. The CDR3 DNA sequence: TGTGCCAGCAGCTTAACCGGCATGGGCCACTATGGCTACACCTTC. Residues: CASSLTGMGHYGYTF.

V gene TRBV30 combines with J gene TRBJ1-1; D unresolved. The germline CDR1 and CDR2 sequences are GTSNPN and SVGIG (reference sequence). This CDR3 comprises 14 residues. V was pared by 0 bases and J by 1 base, with 9 bases between. CDR3 DNA sequence: TGTGCCTGGAGTGTCTCGGCCTCGAACACTGAAGCTTTCTTT. This translates into CAWSVSASNTEAFF.

This clone was detected only once. The V and J genes are TRBV12-3 or TRBV12-4 and TRBJ2-5; D is ambiguous. The CDR3 is 13 amino acids. V lost 4 bases to trimming and J lost 3 bases, with 9 bases between them. CDR3 in amino acids: CASSYGRKETQYF. CDR3 bases: TGTGCCAGCAGTTACGGCAGGAAAGAGACCCAGTACTTC.

V usage is TRBV3-1 (or the pseudogene TRBV3-2) and J usage is TRBJ2-1; D is unclear. Trimming stripped 4 bases from V and 6 bases from J, with 4 bases between. Germline CDR1 LGHDT, CDR2 YNNKEL (reference sequence). The CDR3 consists of 11 residues. The CDR3 is CASSRSNEQFF. CDR3 DNA sequence: TGTGCCAGCAGCCGGAGCAATGAGCAGTTCTTC.

This chain links TRBV6-1 with TRBJ2-4; D is undetermined. The CDR3 sequence is 19 residues long. V was pared by 1 base and J by 3 bases, with 22 bases between. Germline V lookup: CDR1 MNHNS, CDR2 SASEGT. CDR3 in amino acids: CASSEGIALAPSGKNIQYF. The CDR3 region has the DNA TGTGCCAGCAGTGAAGGAATAGCTCTCGCCCCGTCGGGCAAAAACATTCAGTACTTC.

There are a few counts of this clone. V gene TRBV1 combines with J gene TRBJ1-6. TRBV1 is a pseudogene segment. The CDR3 has 19 amino acids. The CDR3 nucleotides are TGCACCAGCAGCCTCAAATCCGTCGGGGACGGAGACTATAATTCACCCCTCCACTTT. Its protein product is CTSSLKSVGDGDYNSPLHF.

This clone was counted only a few times. The chain carries TRBV7-9 and TRBJ1-1, with 7 bases fitting TRBD1. V was pared by 4 bases and J by 3 bases, with 14 bases of the junction left unmatched. The CDR3 is 17 amino acids. The germline V gene encodes CDR1 SEHNR and CDR2 FQNEAQ (reference sequence). DNA of the CDR3: TGTGCCAGCAGCTACCCGAGTTTGGGCAGGGGGGACACTGAAGCTTTCTTT. Translation gives CASSYPSLGRGDTEAFF. Using reference TRBV7-9 and TRBJ1-1 for the parts outside the CDR3, the full variable domain is DTGVSQNPRHKITKRGQNVTFRCDPISEHNRLYWYRQTLGQGPEFLTYFQNEAQLEKSRLLSDRFSAERPKGSFSTLEIQRTEQGDSAMYLCASSYPSLGRGDTEAFFGQGTRLTVV.

In this sample, this clone turned up once. The chain couples TRBV7-2 to TRBJ1-2, with a possible D match to TRBD1 (5 bases). V was pared by 4 bases and J by 4 bases, with 13 bases between. The CDR3 is 14 residues long. Germline lookup yields CDR1 SGHTA and CDR2 FQGNSA. CDR3 amino acids: CASSSMGGGYGYTF. CDR3 nucleotide sequence: TGTGCCAGCAGCTCCATGGGGGGTGGCTATGGCTACACCTTC.

The V and J genes are TRBV2 and TRBJ1-6; the match to TRBD1 covers 11 bases. J gave up 9 bases and V 5 bases, and 3 bases lay outside the gene matches. CDR1 is SNHLY and CDR2 is FYNNEI in the germline V gene. This CDR3 has 14 amino acids. The CDR3, as DNA: TGTGCCAGCAGTAGGGACAGGGGGACTTCACCCCTCCACTTT. Translating gives CASSRDRGTSPLHF.

The chain employs TRBV5-8 and TRBJ2-3; 8 nucleotides line up with TRBD1. V lost 0 bases, J lost 0 bases, and 3 bases stayed unmatched. The CDR3 is 16 residues long. Germline V gene sequence: CDR1 SGHTS, CDR2 YDEGEE. The CDR3 protein is CASSLATGASTDTQYF. For the CDR3, the DNA is TGTGCCAGCAGCTTGGCGACAGGGGCTAGCACAGATACGCAGTATTTT.

The chain recombines TRBV5-6 with TRBJ2-5; D is unclear. V lost 0 bases and J 5 bases, leaving 8 bases between the germline ends. The CDR3 runs 13 residues. Germline loops: CDR1 SGHDT, CDR2 YYEEEE. The CDR3 spells CASSLELKETQYF. The CDR3 bases are TGTGCCAGCAGCTTGGAGCTAAAGGAGACCCAGTACTTC. The variable domain in full, completed from reference TRBV5-6 and TRBJ2-5, reads DAGVTQSPTHLIKTRGQQVTLRCSPKSGHDTVSWYQQALGQGPQFIFQYYEEEERQRGNFPDRFSGHQFPNYSSELNVNALLLGDSALYLCASSLELKETQYFGPGTRLLVL.

This clone was seen only a few times. The gene calls are TRBV6-5 and TRBJ1-5; no definite D call. This CDR3 is built from 13 residues. Germline V gene lookup returns CDR1 MNHEY and CDR2 SVGAGI. V was clipped by 4 bases and J by 2 bases, with 6 bases between them. The CDR3 loop is CASSFNGNQPQHF. As DNA, the CDR3 is TGTGCCAGCAGTTTTAACGGCAATCAGCCCCAGCATTTT.

V is TRBV9 and J is TRBJ1-2; no definite D call. Germline CDR1 reads SGDLS; CDR2 reads YYNGEE. V was clipped by 3 bases and J by 5 bases, with 11 bases between them. This CDR3 comprises 13 residues. The CDR3 nucleotides are TGTGCCAGCAGCGGTGGGATAGTGTATGGCTACACCTTC. Its protein product is CASSGGIVYGYTF.

The chain employs TRBV5-1 and TRBJ2-1, with 9 positions matching TRBD2. Germline CDR1 and CDR2: SGHRS and YFSETQ. V lost 0 bases to trimming and J lost 5 bases; unmatched junction nucleotides: 6. This CDR3 is 16 amino acids long. The CDR3 DNA follows: TGCGCCAGCAGCTTGGCCGGCGGGGGGGCACACAATGAGCAGTTCTTC. Its translation: CASSLAGGGAHNEQFF.

This clone was observed a handful of times. This rearrangement joins TRBV2 to TRBJ2-2, with 7 bases lining up with TRBD1. This CDR3 has 16 amino acids. The J segment lost 1 base and the V segment lost 4 bases, leaving 6 bases of the junction unmatched. Germline assignment: CDR1 SNHLY and CDR2 FYNNEI. CDR3 DNA sequence: TGTGCCAGCAGTGGGGGACAGAATTTGAACACCGGGGAGCTGTTTTTT. This gives the protein CASSGGQNLNTGELFF.

V usage is TRBV2 and J usage is TRBJ2-5; tentative D call: TRBD1 (6 bases). Trimming took off 7 bases at V and 2 bases at J, with 11 bases between the two ends. Germline V gene lookup returns CDR1 SNHLY and CDR2 FYNNEI. The CDR3 sequence is 13 residues long. The CDR3 DNA follows: TGTGCCAGCAATGACAGGACTCAAGAGACCCAGTACTTC. Translated, it gives CASNDRTQETQYF.

V gene TRBV21-1 combines with J gene TRBJ2-7. TRBV21-1 is tagged as a pseudogene. This CDR3 region has 19 residues. CDR3 DNA: TGTGCCAGCAGCAAAGAGGCCCAGAATATATTCGGGGCAACCTACGAGCAGTACGTC. Residues: CASSKEAQNIFGATYEQYV.

The chain recombines TRBV5-1 with TRBJ2-1, with D perhaps being TRBD1 or TRBD2 (5 bases each). CDR3 length: 13 amino acids. Per the germline V gene, CDR1 is SGHRS and CDR2 is YFSETQ. Deletions cut 6 bases from V and 10 bases from J, with 17 bases between. The CDR3 DNA is TGCGCCAGCACTATCCCCGGGACGGAGGAGCAGTTCTTC. Translation gives CASTIPGTEEQFF.

The chain links TRBV6-6 to TRBJ1-5, with TRBD1 as a possible D gene (5 bases). The CDR3 length is 15 residues. V lost 5 bases and J lost 3, with 14 bases in between. Germline CDR1 reads MNHNY; CDR2 reads SVGAGI (reference sequence). The DNA of the CDR3 is TGTGCCAGCAGTAGCCGGGACGGAATCAATCAGCCCCAGCATTTT. It encodes CASSSRDGINQPQHF.

In this sample, this clone turned up a few times. The genes are TRBV18 and TRBJ1-2, with 10 bases identical to TRBD1. Germline loops: CDR1 KGHSH, CDR2 LQKENI. This CDR3 has 17 residues. With V trimmed by 1 base and J by 1 base, 6 bases remained unmatched. CDR3 sequence: CASSPQAGTGVNYGYTF. The CDR3 DNA follows: TGTGCCAGCTCACCACAAGCCGGGACAGGGGTTAACTATGGCTACACCTTC.

This chain connects TRBV19 to TRBJ1-5, with 11 bases that match TRBD1. V trimming: 5 bases; J trimming: 1 base; junction bases outside the gene matches: 13. The CDR3 contains 19 residues. In germline, CDR1 is LNHDA, CDR2 SQIVND (reference sequence). The CDR3 spells CASSSPSDRGLRSNQPQHF. CDR3 DNA sequence: TGTGCCAGTAGTTCACCCTCGGACAGGGGGCTAAGGAGCAATCAGCCCCAGCATTTT. The full variable domain, in which reference TRBV19 and TRBJ1-5 provide the parts outside the CDR3, is DGGITQSPKYLFRKEGQNVTLSCEQNLNHDAMYWYRQDPGQGLRLIYYSQIVNDFQKGDIAEGYSVSREKKESFPLTVTSAQKNPTAFYLCASSSPSDRGLRSNQPQHFGDGTRLSIL.

The V call is TRBV6-4, the J call TRBJ2-3; D is possibly TRBD1 or TRBD2 (5 bases each). Germline V CDR1 and CDR2: MRHNA, SNTAGT. This CDR3 is 13 amino acids long. V lost 3 bases to trimming and J lost 5 bases, with 9 bases between them. This CDR3 reads CASSEGRGDTQYF. CDR3 DNA sequence: TGTGCCAGCAGTGAGGGACGAGGAGATACGCAGTATTTT.

The chain couples TRBV7-9 to TRBJ1-4; D is undetermined. Germline loops: CDR1 SEHNR, CDR2 FQNEAQ (reference sequence). CDR3 length equals 15 residues. Between the trimmed V and J ends, which lost 1 base and 0 bases, there was a span of 6 bases. CDR3 region: CASSLGFTTNEKLFF. The CDR3, as DNA: TGTGCCAGCAGCTTAGGTTTTACAACTAATGAAAAACTGTTTTTT.